This T cell receptor beta chain was recovered during a study of shared clonotypes between healthy human individuals. Using immunoSEQ multiplex PCR, the repertoire was profiled, and TCRdb retains in-frame clones only, with some absent. The sample consists of about 680,000 clones, 60% to 75% of them appearing once. Note on this clone: No antigen is known for it.

Donors had no recently reported acute infections or vaccinations and were HIV-negative. CD4+ cell separation produced CD45RA+ naive and CD45RA-negative memory subsets. Study-wide results and limits: Non-shared clonotypes had lower generation probabilities than those shared by all four donors.

The TCR sequence derives from a woman in her thirties in good health. Sequences were obtained from memory CD4+ T cells sorted from blood. Regarding subset: CD45RA-negative fraction.

CDR3 protein: CASSARVGTEAFF. CDR3 bases: TGTGCCAGCAGTGCTAGGGTAGGGACTGAAGCTTTCTTT. The chain couples TRBV11-3 to TRBJ1-1; D not certain. CDR1 and CDR2 from the germline V gene are SGHNT and YENEEA. The ends were cut back, 6 bases at V and 5 bases at J, with 13 bases in the middle. The CDR3 is 13 residues long.